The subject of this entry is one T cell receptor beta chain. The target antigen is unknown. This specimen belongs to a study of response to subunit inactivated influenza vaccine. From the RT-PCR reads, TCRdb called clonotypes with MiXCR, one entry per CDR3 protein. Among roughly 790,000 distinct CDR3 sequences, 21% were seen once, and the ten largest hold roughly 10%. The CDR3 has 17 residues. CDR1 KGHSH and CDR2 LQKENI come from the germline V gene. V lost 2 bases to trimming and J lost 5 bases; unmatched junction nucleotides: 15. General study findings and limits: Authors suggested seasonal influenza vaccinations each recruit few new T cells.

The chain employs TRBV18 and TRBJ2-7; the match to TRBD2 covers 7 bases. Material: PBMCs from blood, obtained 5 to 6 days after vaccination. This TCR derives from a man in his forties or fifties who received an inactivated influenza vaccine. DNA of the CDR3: TGTGCCAGCTCACCAACCAGCGGGATTGGGGTTCGGCACGAGCAGTACTTC. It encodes CASSPTSGIGVRHEQYF.